This entry lists 20 T cell receptor beta chains sequenced from one sample in a study of OX40 agonist ivuxolimab in advanced cancers. The method was immunoSEQ multiplex PCR; TCRdb's version includes in-frame clones alone and lacks a portion of them. Among roughly 74,000 clones, over 70% were seen once, and the ten largest hold approximately 0.5%. The input for sequencing was CD4+ or CD8+ T cells sorted from blood, taken in a trial of the OX40 agonist ivuxolimab. The receptors shown here come from an adult with an advanced solid tumor such as melanoma, head and neck, liver or kidney cancer.

The rearrangement joins TRBV2 to TRBJ2-7, with 10 bases matching TRBD2. The germline CDR1 and CDR2 sequences are SNHLY and FYNNEI. The V and J ends lost 6 bases and 2 bases, in that order; junction bases with no gene match: 7. The CDR3 is made up of 15 amino acids. The CDR3 DNA sequence: TGTGCCAGCAGGGGCGAAGCGGGAGGGCCCTACGAGCAGTACTTC. This codes for CASRGEAGGPYEQYF. The variable domain in full, with the rest retrieved from reference TRBV2 and TRBJ2-7, is EPEVTQTPSHQVTQMGQEVILRCVPISNHLYFYWYRQILGQKVEFLVSFYNNEISEKSEIFDDQFSVERPDGSNFTLKIRSTKLEDSAMYFCASRGEAGGPYEQYFGPGTRLTVT.

The chain is built from TRBV11-2 and TRBJ1-3; no definite D call. The V end lost 5 bases, the J end lost 0 bases, and 11 bases lay between the germline ends. Germline V gene lookup returns CDR1 SGHAT and CDR2 FQNNGV. The CDR3 is 15 residues long. The CDR3 reads CASSPRILSGNTIYF. The CDR3 bases are TGTGCCAGCAGCCCCCGGATCCTCTCTGGAAACACCATATATTTT.

This chain joins TRBV9 and TRBJ1-2; 8 nucleotides match TRBD1. The CDR3 totals 15 residues. The V gene end was trimmed by 0 bases and the J gene end by 8 bases; junction bases not matched to a gene: 9. Germline V CDR1 and CDR2: SGDLS, YYNGEE. DNA for the CDR3: TGTGCCAGCAGCGTAGCCGGATCAGGGGGCTGGGGCTACACCTTC. Residues: CASSVAGSGGWGYTF.

This clone was counted a single time. The V gene is TRBV27, the J gene TRBJ2-7; 16 nucleotides line up with TRBD2. The CDR3 length is 19 residues. V was pared by 1 base and J by 4 bases, with 10 bases of the junction left unmatched. The germline V gene has CDR1 MNHEY and CDR2 SMNVEV (reference sequence). DNA for the CDR3: TGTGCCAGCAGTTTATATCCCTCGGGACTAGCGGGGGGGGAATACGAGCAGTACTTC. Encoded protein: CASSLYPSGLAGGEYEQYF.

The chain combines TRBV18 with TRBJ1-1, with no clear D. This CDR3 comprises 14 residues. Germline V gives CDR1 KGHSH, CDR2 LQKENI. The V end lost 4 bases, the J end lost 3 bases, and 12 bases lay between the germline ends. CDR3 loop: CASSRNYGDTEAFF. The CDR3 DNA reads as TGTGCCAGCTCACGAAACTACGGGGACACTGAAGCTTTCTTT. Looking up the rest from reference TRBV18 and TRBJ1-1 gives the full variable domain: NAGVMQNPRHLVRRRGQEARLRCSPMKGHSHVYWYRQLPEEGLKFMVYLQKENIIDESGMPKERFSAEFPKEGPSILRIQQVVRGDSAAYFCASSRNYGDTEAFFGQGTRLTVV.

The genes are TRBV5-1 and TRBJ2-7; D may be TRBD1 (6 bases). The CDR3 spans 17 residues. V dropped 9 bases and J dropped 0 bases, with 25 bases sitting between them. Germline loops: CDR1 SGHRS, CDR2 YFSETQ. This chain's CDR3 is CANSSYGRGYSSYEQYF. The CDR3 nucleotides read TGCGCCAACAGTTCTTACGGCAGGGGTTACAGCTCCTACGAGCAGTACTTC.

The gene calls are TRBV6-4 and TRBJ2-1; 12 nucleotides match TRBD2. Germline CDR1 MRHNA, CDR2 SNTAGT. With 8 bases clipped from V and 9 bases from J, the junction kept 11 bases outside the gene matches. The CDR3 contains 15 residues. CDR3 coding DNA: TGTGCCAGCGCCATGACTAGCGGGAGTGGGGGTGAGCAGTTCTTC. Protein sequence: CASAMTSGSGGEQFF.

The chain is built from TRBV2 and TRBJ2-1, with D unresolved. V was shortened by 8 bases and J by 2 bases, with 10 bases between the two germline ends. Per germline, CDR1 SNHLY and CDR2 FYNNEI. This CDR3 comprises 13 residues. CDR3 loop: CASARQTYNEQFF. For the CDR3, the DNA is TGTGCCAGCGCCAGGCAAACCTACAATGAGCAGTTCTTC. The full variable domain, its missing parts supplied by reference TRBV2 and TRBJ2-1, is EPEVTQTPSHQVTQMGQEVILRCVPISNHLYFYWYRQILGQKVEFLVSFYNNEISEKSEIFDDQFSVERPDGSNFTLKIRSTKLEDSAMYFCASARQTYNEQFFGPGTRLTVL.

V usage is TRBV5-1 and J usage is TRBJ2-3; 8 bases align to TRBD1. The CDR3 spans 15 residues. The trim removed 3 bases at V and 1 base at J, leaving 4 bases unmatched. Germline V CDR1 and CDR2: SGHRS, YFSETQ. The CDR3 DNA is TGCGCCAGCAGCTCACCGGGACAGGGCACAGATACGCAGTATTTT. It encodes CASSSPGQGTDTQYF.

The V and J genes are TRBV5-8 and TRBJ2-7; 11 nucleotides agree with TRBD2. There are 15 residues in the CDR3. The J segment lost 3 bases and the V segment lost 0 bases, leaving 2 bases of the junction unmatched. Germline V gene sequence: CDR1 SGHTS, CDR2 YDEGEE. The CDR3 reads CASSLASGGYYEQYF. CDR3 DNA sequence: TGTGCCAGCAGCTTGGCTAGCGGGGGGTACTACGAGCAGTACTTC.

The chain employs TRBV5-4 and TRBJ2-7; 9 nucleotides agree with TRBD2. This CDR3 is 15 amino acids long. Germline values: CDR1 SGHNT, CDR2 YYREEE (reference sequence). After removal of 4 bases from V and 0 bases from J, the junction contained 5 bases not matched to a gene. The CDR3 loop reads CASSLSGRFSYEQYF. The DNA for the CDR3 is TGTGCCAGCAGCCTGAGCGGGAGGTTCTCCTACGAGCAGTACTTC.

The V gene is TRBV5-6, the J gene TRBJ2-5; D is ambiguous. The CDR3 runs 13 residues. The V gene's germline CDR1 is SGHDT and CDR2 YYEEEE. V gave up 1 base and J gave up 4 bases, with 8 bases separating them. CDR3 sequence reads: CASSLWGPETQYF. The CDR3 DNA is TGTGCCAGCAGCTTGTGGGGTCCAGAGACCCAGTACTTC. The variable domain in full, with the rest retrieved from reference TRBV5-6 and TRBJ2-5, is DAGVTQSPTHLIKTRGQQVTLRCSPKSGHDTVSWYQQALGQGPQFIFQYYEEEERQRGNFPDRFSGHQFPNYSSELNVNALLLGDSALYLCASSLWGPETQYFGPGTRLLVL.

The chain carries TRBV19 and TRBJ2-1; 7 positions match TRBD2. With 5 bases clipped from V and 2 bases from J, the junction kept 3 bases outside the gene matches. Germline-derived CDR1 and CDR2 are LNHDA and SQIVND (reference sequence). The CDR3 extends over 14 amino acids. CDR3 sequence reads: CASSPSGAYNEQFF. As DNA, the CDR3 is TGTGCCAGTAGTCCGAGCGGGGCCTACAATGAGCAGTTCTTC.

The rearrangement joins TRBV2 to TRBJ2-5, with TRBD2 matching over 7 bases. Germline CDR1 reads SNHLY; CDR2 reads FYNNEI. The trim removed 6 bases at V and 4 bases at J, leaving 11 bases unmatched. This CDR3 has 15 amino acids. The CDR3 DNA sequence: TGTGCCAGCAGCGTTGGGGGGGGAGGGAGAGAGACCCAGTACTTC. It translates to CASSVGGGGRETQYF. The whole variable domain, filled in from reference TRBV2 and TRBJ2-5, reads EPEVTQTPSHQVTQMGQEVILRCVPISNHLYFYWYRQILGQKVEFLVSFYNNEISEKSEIFDDQFSVERPDGSNFTLKIRSTKLEDSAMYFCASSVGGGGRETQYFGPGTRLLVL.

V gene TRBV7-3 combines with J gene TRBJ2-1, with D tentatively TRBD1 or TRBD2 (6 bases each). V lost 0 bases and J 8 bases, leaving 14 bases between the germline ends. Germline V CDR1 and CDR2: SGHTA, FQGTGA. The CDR3 spans 15 residues. The CDR3 is CASSLTRGRIDEQFF. The CDR3 coding sequence is TGTGCCAGCAGCTTAACTAGGGGGAGGATCGATGAGCAGTTCTTC.

CDR3 amino acids: CASSLRWFGANVLTF. DNA for the CDR3: TGCGCCAGCAGCTTGAGGTGGTTCGGGGCCAACGTCCTGACTTTC. This chain links TRBV5-1 with TRBJ2-6; D remains ambiguous. This CDR3 is 15 amino acids long. The germline gives CDR1 SGHRS, CDR2 YFSETQ. V lost 1 base to trimming and J lost 4 bases, with 9 bases between them.

This sequence joins TRBV5-1 and TRBJ2-1; 12 positions agree with TRBD1. The CDR3 spans 16 residues. V was clipped by 3 bases and J by 7 bases; unmatched bases: 8. CDR1 SGHRS and CDR2 YFSETQ come from the germline V gene. In nucleotides, the CDR3 is TGCGCCAGCAGCTCCAGGGACAGGGGGCACTTGAATGAGCAGTTCTTC. Protein: CASSSRDRGHLNEQFF.

V gene TRBV19 combines with J gene TRBJ1-2; D unclear. Germline values: CDR1 LNHDA, CDR2 SQIVND (reference sequence). Trimming pared 5 bases from V and 4 bases from J, leaving 17 bases between. The CDR3 is 15 residues long. The DNA of the CDR3 is TGTGCCAGTAGTCTACCATCCCAGACCATCTATGGCTACACCTTC. Its translation is CASSLPSQTIYGYTF.

The chain employs TRBV5-1 and TRBJ2-1; maybe TRBD2 (5 bases). Per germline, CDR1 SGHRS and CDR2 YFSETQ. The CDR3 sequence is 17 residues long. Trimming removed 0 bases at V and 6 bases at J, with 19 bases between. CDR3 protein: CASSLAMGAGGRNEQFF. The CDR3 DNA reads as TGCGCCAGCAGCTTGGCCATGGGTGCGGGTGGGCGCAATGAGCAGTTCTTC. The variable domain in full, completed from reference TRBV5-1 and TRBJ2-1, reads KAGVTQTPRYLIKTRGQQVTLSCSPISGHRSVSWYQQTPGQGLQFLFEYFSETQRNKGNFPGRFSGRQFSNSRSEMNVSTLELGDSALYLCASSLAMGAGGRNEQFFGPGTRLTVL.

This clone was observed once. The gene calls are TRBV27 and TRBJ1-2; D gene ambiguous. The CDR3 covers 15 residues. In germline, CDR1 is MNHEY, CDR2 SMNVEV (reference sequence). The V and J ends lost 4 bases and 2 bases respectively, with 14 bases between them. The CDR3 region is CASSYSTASNYGYTF. CDR3 DNA sequence: TGTGCCAGCAGTTACTCGACGGCTTCCAACTATGGCTACACCTTC.